A selection of T cell receptor beta chains follows, all from one sample in a study of response to subunit inactivated influenza vaccine. From the RT-PCR reads, TCRdb called clonotypes with MiXCR, one entry per CDR3 protein. The table lists about 500,000 distinct CDR3 sequences, about 7.2% of them singletons. The input for sequencing was PBMCs from blood, taken 23 months after vaccination. The origin of the receptors is a man between 50 and 75 years old who received an inactivated influenza vaccine. Each CDR3 is given with its conserved first and last residue. D genes are given only for firm matches. Some rows have no size entry. The others give once, few or many, or a class for an expanded clone.

j_call d_call v_call clone_size cdr3_aa cdr3_nt
TRBJ1-1 NA TRBV12-3/TRBV12-4 many CASAFNGRAFF TGTGCCAGCGCATTCAATGGTAGGGCTTTCTTT
TRBJ1-2 NA TRBV4-2 many CASSQADGLEYGYTF TGTGCCAGCAGCCAAGCTGACGGCCTGGAGTATGGCTACACCTTC
TRBJ2-5 NA TRBV4-3 few CASSQEDFPQETQYF TGCGCCAGCAGCCAAGAGGACTTCCCCCAAGAGACCCAGTACTTC
TRBJ2-7 NA TRBV20-1 few CSARVPGTSEQYF TGCAGTGCTAGAGTTCCAGGGACCTCAGAGCAGTACTTC
TRBJ2-1 TRBD2 TRBV19 once CASRASGGALNVDEQFF TGTGCCAGTAGGGCTAGCGGGGGGGCGCTTAACGTCGATGAGCAGTTCTTC
TRBJ2-1 NA TRBV27 NA CASSKQGRDEQFF TGTGCCAGCAGTAAGCAGGGTCGGGATGAGCAGTTCTTC
TRBJ2-1 TRBD2 TRBV7-2 many CASSPRTSGSHVEQFF TGTGCCAGCAGCCCTCGGACTAGCGGGAGTCATGTGGAGCAGTTCTTC
TRBJ1-5 NA TRBV12-3/TRBV12-4 few CASSPSGARPQHF TGTGCCAGCAGTCCCTCAGGGGCCAGGCCCCAGCATTTT
TRBJ2-2 NA TRBV6-2/TRBV6-3 many CASSYVNTGELFF TGTGCCAGCAGTTACGTAAACACCGGGGAGCTGTTTTTT
TRBJ1-1 NA TRBV6-5 few CASSYVEGSEAFF TGTGCCAGCAGTTACGTTGAGGGAAGTGAAGCTTTCTTT
TRBJ1-2 NA TRBV7-2 few CASSPDRQYGYTF TGTGCCAGCAGCCCTGACAGGCAGTATGGCTACACCTTC
TRBJ2-6 NA TRBV10-3 NA CAISGAGQRGMVSGANVLTF TGTGCCATCAGTGGGGCCGGACAGAGAGGGATGGTCTCTGGGGCCAACGTCCTGACTTTC
TRBJ2-1 TRBD2 TRBV5-1 many CASSSSLAGGYNEQFF TGCGCCAGCAGCTCGTCCCTAGCGGGAGGGTACAATGAGCAGTTCTTC
TRBJ1-6 NA TRBV6-2/TRBV6-3 NA CASSSSGTVNSPLHF TGTGCCAGCAGTTCCTCCGGGACTGTGAATTCACCCCTCCACTTT
TRBJ2-5 TRBD1 TRBV9 NA CASSVSGQGEETQYF TGTGCCAGCAGCGTATCCGGACAGGGGGAAGAGACCCAGTACTTC
TRBJ1-1 NA TRBV5-1 many CASSLGPGGNTEAFF TGCGCCAGCAGCTTGGGTCCAGGTGGGAACACTGAAGCTTTCTTT
TRBJ2-2 TRBD2 TRBV5-1 few CASMYGTSNTGELFF TGCGCCAGCATGTACGGGACTAGTAACACCGGGGAGCTGTTTTTT
TRBJ1-3 NA TRBV4-1 many CASRVSRQEHVRNTIYF TGCGCCAGCAGAGTGTCGAGGCAGGAACATGTAAGGAACACCATATATTTT
TRBJ2-2 NA TRBV7-8 few CASSDSGRNTGELFF TGTGCCAGCAGTGATTCCGGCCGGAACACCGGGGAGCTGTTTTTT
TRBJ2-1 NA TRBV20-1 NA CSARGTPRGMYNEQFF TGCAGTGCTAGAGGCACCCCCCGAGGAATGTACAATGAGCAGTTCTTC
TRBJ2-7 NA TRBV6-2/TRBV6-3 few CASSSPGPSYEQYF TGTGCCAGCAGTTCACCGGGACCCTCCTACGAGCAGTACTTC
TRBJ2-1 NA TRBV6-5 NA CASSFLGPGLDEQFF TGTGCCAGCAGTTTTCTCGGACCGGGCCTCGATGAGCAGTTCTTC
TRBJ1-5 NA TRBV4-3 many CASSQDGLGNQPQHF TGCGCCAGCAGCCAAGACGGGCTGGGCAATCAGCCCCAGCATTTT
TRBJ2-1 TRBD2 TRBV18 few CASSSLRLAGGYNEQFF TGTGCCAGCTCATCTTTACGACTAGCGGGGGGCTACAATGAGCAGTTCTTC
TRBJ1-2 NA TRBV25-1 few CASSEGSRGYTF TGTGCCAGCAGTGAGGGGTCAAGGGGCTACACCTTC
TRBJ2-3 TRBD2 TRBV6-1 NA CASSPGLAGRHTDTQYF TGTGCCAGCAGCCCCGGACTAGCGGGGCGCCACACAGATACGCAGTATTTT